Below are 3 T cell receptor beta chains sequenced from a single sample in a study of regulatory T cells in long-lasting Graves disease. CDR3-region Arm-PCR and iRepertoire HTBI primers produced the TCR beta libraries. Each CDR3 protein gets one entry after TCRdb re-called the multiplex PCR reads with MiXCR. The sample has approximately 400,000 distinct CDR3 sequences; more than 12% are singletons. Time point described: newly diagnosed GD, antithyroid drugs for less than 3 months. The authors made the TCR library using RNA they extracted from PBMCs. These sequences were also reported in another study, on T cells in Graves' hyperthyroidism and ophthalmopathy.

The sample in question was peripheral blood mononuclear cells (PBMCs), obtained at new diagnosis, from a patient treated with antithyroid drugs. These receptors were taken from a woman in her 30s with Graves disease.

This clonotype has at least ten counts. The chain joins TRBV5-4 to TRBJ2-1, with D perhaps assigned TRBD1 or TRBD2 (5 bases each). Germline-derived CDR1 and CDR2 are SGHNT and YYREEE (reference sequence). V lost 4 bases, J lost 1 base, and 18 bases lay in between. This CDR3 comprises 17 residues. This chain's CDR3 is CASSPDIGTVSYNEQFF. CDR3 DNA sequence: TGTGCCAGCAGCCCAGACATCGGGACGGTTTCCTACAATGAGCAGTTCTTC.

Only a few counts were recorded for this clonotype. J is TRBJ2-7 and V is TRBV27; TRBD2 agrees at 7 bases. The CDR3 extends over 16 amino acids. Germline V gene sequence: CDR1 MNHEY, CDR2 SMNVEV (reference sequence). V was pared by 7 bases and J by 0 bases, with 12 bases of the junction left unmatched. This CDR3 is CASKLTGGPLSYEQYF. CDR3 nucleotide sequence: TGTGCCAGCAAGCTGACGGGAGGCCCTCTCTCCTACGAGCAGTACTTC.

The chain combines TRBV20-1 with TRBJ1-4, with TRBD1 as a possible D gene (6 bases). V shed 0 bases and J shed 8 bases, with 13 bases lying between them. CDR1 is DFQATT, CDR2 SNEGSKA, per germline (reference sequence). CDR3 size: 14 residues. In DNA form, the CDR3 reads TGCAGTGCTAGAGACGACAGGCACAAGGAAAAACTGTTTTTT. Protein: CSARDDRHKEKLFF.